The clone carrying this T cell receptor (beta chain) was counted at least ten times. Its antigen is undetermined. The time point here: longitudinal time-point 3. This CDR3 is 15 amino acids long. V lost 2 bases, J lost 7 bases, and 15 bases lay in between. Germline V gene data show CDR1 as SGHRS and CDR2 as YFSETQ. This record belongs to a study of neurological immune-mediated disorders. TCRdb itself ran the 5' RACE reads through MiXCR, one entry per CDR3 protein. The sample lists tens of thousands of distinct CDR3 sequences; 7% to 10% were seen once. General study findings and limits: Multiple sclerosis was found to have the least TCR clonal expansion, below healthy controls, and HTLV-1-associated myelopathy the most.

The sample comprised PBMCs. This sequence originates from a woman between 40 and 50 years old in good health. The chain uses TRBV5-1 and TRBJ2-2; D not resolved. CDR3 protein: CASSFDGIRYGELFF. The CDR3 nucleotides are TGCGCCAGCAGCTTTGATGGGATCCGGTACGGGGAGCTGTTTTTT.